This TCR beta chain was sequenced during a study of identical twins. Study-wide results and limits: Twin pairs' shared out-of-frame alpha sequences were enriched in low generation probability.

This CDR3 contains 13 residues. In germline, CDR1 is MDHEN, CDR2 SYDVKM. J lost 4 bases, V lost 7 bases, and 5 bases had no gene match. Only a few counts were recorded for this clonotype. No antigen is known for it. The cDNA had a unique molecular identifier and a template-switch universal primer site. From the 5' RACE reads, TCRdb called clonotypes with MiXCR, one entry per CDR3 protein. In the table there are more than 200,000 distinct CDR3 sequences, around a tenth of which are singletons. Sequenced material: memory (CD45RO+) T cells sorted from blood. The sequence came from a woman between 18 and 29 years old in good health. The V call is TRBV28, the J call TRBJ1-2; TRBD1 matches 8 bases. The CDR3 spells CASTKGTGYGYTF. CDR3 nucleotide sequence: TGTGCCAGCACTAAAGGGACAGGCTATGGCTACACCTTC.